Listed below are T cell receptor beta chains from one sample, sequenced in a study of blood T cell repertoires in COVID-19. The assay was immunoSEQ multiplex PCR, and TCRdb's table has in-frame clones only and misses some. The table includes 85,000 to 100,000 clones, less than 85% detected once. What was sequenced was peripheral blood. These receptors came from a woman aged 55-69 years with acute or convalescent COVID-19. Both conserved end residues are part of each CDR3. The D gene is left open where the match is weak. The listing skips clone size in some rows; elsewhere it reads once, few, many or a size class.

>TRBJ1-2|TRBV5-4|.|TRBD1
TGTGCCAGCAGCACCCGGGACAGGGGAGACTATGGCTACACCTTC
CASSTRDRGDYGYTF
>TRBJ2-5|TRBV7-2|.|.
TGTGCCAGCAGCTTAGCCAGGTTAGAGACCCAGTACTTC
CASSLARLETQYF
>TRBJ1-1|TRBV30|few|.
TGTGCCTGGTCTGGACTCATATGGGGCACTGAAGCTTTCTTT
CAWSGLIWGTEAFF
>TRBJ1-1|TRBV6-2/TRBV6-3|once|.
TGTGCCAGCAGCGGGGCGGGGGGCCGTGAAGCTTTCTTT
CASSGAGGREAFF
>TRBJ1-3|TRBV9|.|.
TGTGCCAGCAGCGCCAGAGGTAGGGGGAATGGAAACACCATATATTTT
CASSARGRGNGNTIYF
>TRBJ2-7|TRBV19|few|TRBD2
TGTGCCAGTAGGCCGCTAGCGGGGGAACCCTACGAGCAGTACTTC
CASRPLAGEPYEQYF
>TRBJ1-1|TRBV5-1|.|.
TGCGCCAGCAGCCCGTGGGGGGACCCTGGGACTGAAGCTTTCTTT
CASSPWGDPGTEAFF
>TRBJ1-5|TRBV6-2/TRBV6-3|.|.
TGTGCCAGCAGCTCCGGGACACGGAATCAGCCCCAGCATTTT
CASSSGTRNQPQHF
>TRBJ2-2|TRBV30|.|.
TGTGCCTGGAGTTCACAGAACACCGGGGAGCTGTTTTTT
CAWSSQNTGELFF
>TRBJ1-5|TRBV19|.|.
TGTGCCAGTAGTATATGGGGGATATCAGGGGAGAGGGAGCCCCAGCATTTT
CASSIWGISGEREPQHF
>TRBJ1-1|TRBV6-2/TRBV6-3|.|TRBD1
TGTGCCAGCAGTTACGGCCCGGGACAGTCGAACACTGAAGCTTTCTTT
CASSYGPGQSNTEAFF
>TRBJ1-3|TRBV7-3|.|TRBD1
TGTGCCAGCAGCTCGGGACAGGGGGCCGGGGCCACCATATATTTT
CASSSGQGAGATIYF
>TRBJ1-6|TRBV7-9|.|TRBD1
TGTGCCAGCAGCCGACAGGGAAATTCACCCCTCCACTTT
CASSRQGNSPLHF
>TRBJ2-3|TRBV7-2|once|TRBD2
TGTGCCAGCAGCGCCCGGGGGGGCTGGACAGATACGCAGTATTTT
CASSARGGWTDTQYF
>TRBJ1-6|TRBV15|.|.
TGTGCCACCAGCAGAGACAGGGCGACAGGTTCACCCCTCCACTTT
CATSRDRATGSPLHF
>TRBJ1-4|TRBV27|.|.
TGTGCCAGCAGTTTTCAGGGAACTAATGAAAAACTGTTTTTT
CASSFQGTNEKLFF
>TRBJ1-2|TRBV2|.|TRBD1
TGTGCCAGCCGGGACAGGGTTTTCTATGGCTACACCTTC
CASRDRVFYGYTF
>TRBJ2-3|TRBV7-9|.|TRBD2
TGTGCCAGCAGCTTGTCCGGGGGGATAGATACGCAGTATTTT
CASSLSGGIDTQYF
>TRBJ2-5|TRBV29-1|.|TRBD1
TGCAGCGCGACAAAGACAGGGACGGGGGAGACCCAGTACTTC
CSATKTGTGETQYF
>TRBJ2-1|TRBV11-3|.|TRBD1
TGTGCCAGCAGCCCAACGGGACAGTTGAATGAGCAGTTCTTC
CASSPTGQLNEQFF
>TRBJ1-6|TRBV2|many|TRBD1
TGTGCCAGCAGCGGGACAGGCCGATATTCTTCCCTCCACTTT
CASSGTGRYSSLHF
>TRBJ2-1|TRBV9|once|TRBD2
TGTGCCAGCAGCGACGTAGCGGGGTACCCCTACAATGAGCAGTTCTTC
CASSDVAGYPYNEQFF
>TRBJ2-7|TRBV19|.|.
TGTGCCAGTAGCACAGGATCCTTCTCCTACGAGCAGTACTTC
CASSTGSFSYEQYF
>TRBJ1-2|TRBV19|once|.
TGTGCCAGTACACTCTCCGCCGGGGTTGGCTATGGCTACACCTTC
CASTLSAGVGYGYTF
>TRBJ2-7|TRBV4-1|many|TRBD2
TGCGCCAGCAGCCAAGTTCGTCTAAGGCGGGGGAACTCCTACGAGCAGTACTTC
CASSQVRLRRGNSYEQYF